A single sample gave rise to the 20 T cell receptor beta chains below, sequenced in a study of blood T cells in healthy people across ages. The use of a sample-barcoded 5' primer and a J-beta primer mix characterized a second PCR of about 7 to 12 cycles. One entry per CDR3 protein, called by TCRdb with MiXCR from the 5' RACE reads. The table has some 1,500,000 distinct CDR3 sequences, approximately 43% seen once. The specimen was blood. The origin of the receptors is a woman aged 18-29 years in good health.

The chain carries TRBV27 and TRBJ2-7; the D gene is possibly TRBD1 (6 bases). The CDR3 consists of 14 residues. Germline lookup yields CDR1 MNHEY and CDR2 SMNVEV (reference sequence). The V gene lost 5 bases and the J gene lost 3 bases, with 14 bases spanning the gap. The CDR3 DNA reads TGTGCCAGCAGTCCCTACAGGGACCACTACGAGCAGTACTTC. Translating gives CASSPYRDHYEQYF.

The rearrangement links TRBV5-1 to TRBJ2-5; D remains ambiguous. Germline V gene sequence: CDR1 SGHRS, CDR2 YFSETQ. The CDR3 covers 15 residues. Trimming took off 2 bases at V and 5 bases at J, with 16 bases between the two ends. As DNA, the CDR3 is TGCGCCAGCAGCTTAGGACGAGCGCCACGGGAGACCCAGTACTTC. Its protein is CASSLGRAPRETQYF. The full variable domain, rest sourced from reference TRBV5-1 and TRBJ2-5, is KAGVTQTPRYLIKTRGQQVTLSCSPISGHRSVSWYQQTPGQGLQFLFEYFSETQRNKGNFPGRFSGRQFSNSRSEMNVSTLELGDSALYLCASSLGRAPRETQYFGPGTRLLVL.

In DNA form, the CDR3 reads TGTGCCAGCAGTTTAGCGCTAAGGGGGCACCAAGAGACCCAGTTCTTC. Translating it yields CASSLALRGHQETQFF. The rearrangement links TRBV12-3 or TRBV12-4 to TRBJ2-5; TRBD1 matches at 7 bases. The tail of the sequence fits TRBJ2-1 better, so the J call may be wrong. The CDR3 is 16 amino acids.

The genes are TRBV6-1 and TRBJ1-1, with no clear D. The germline V gene has CDR1 MNHNS and CDR2 SASEGT. The CDR3 consists of 16 residues. The V gene lost 3 bases and the J gene lost 0 bases, with 14 bases spanning the gap. Here the CDR3 DNA reads TGTGCCAGCAGTGATCGCCTCGGGTCCATGAACACTGAAGCTTTCTTT. Translating it yields CASSDRLGSMNTEAFF.

The sample holds a few counts of this clonotype. The chain links TRBV20-1 to TRBJ2-7; 9 bases are shared with TRBD1. Gene TRBJ2-4 matches the end of the DNA better, so the J call may be wrong. Germline V gene sequence: CDR1 DFQATT, CDR2 SNEGSKA (reference sequence). There are 15 residues in the CDR3. CDR3 loop: CSASFGTGPENIQYF. CDR3 in DNA: TGCAGTGCTTCATTTGGGACAGGGCCCGAAAACATTCAGTACTTC.

This clonotype was recorded many times. The J gene is TRBJ2-7, the V gene TRBV12-3 or TRBV12-4, with 7 bases that match TRBD1. The V gene end was trimmed by 3 bases and the J gene end by 2 bases; junction bases not matched to a gene: 4. There are 14 residues in the CDR3. The CDR3 nucleotides are TGTGCCAGCAGTTTTTGGGACAGAGCCTACGAGCAGTACTTC. It translates to CASSFWDRAYEQYF.

This clonotype was seen a few times. The rearrangement joins TRBV6-5 to TRBJ2-7, with 10 nucleotides matching TRBD1. The CDR3 has 16 amino acids. Trimming cost V 7 bases and J 2 bases; bases outside gene matches: 11. The germline gives CDR1 MNHEY, CDR2 SVGAGI. The CDR3 DNA reads as TGTGCCAGCAAGGTCGGCGGGACAGGGGTAACCTACGAGCAGTACTTC. Its translation is CASKVGGTGVTYEQYF.

The chain links TRBV4-3 to TRBJ2-5; D unresolved. Germline lookup yields CDR1 LGHNA and CDR2 YSLEER. This CDR3 region has 13 residues. The germline V and J ends were trimmed by 3 bases and 0 bases, with 5 bases remaining between them. CDR3 loop: CASSHQNQETQYF. CDR3 DNA: TGCGCCAGCAGCCATCAGAACCAAGAGACCCAGTACTTC.

V usage is TRBV6-5 and J usage is TRBJ2-1; 8 bases are a match to TRBD1. The V and J ends lost 3 bases and 9 bases, in that order; junction bases with no gene match: 13. Germline V gives CDR1 MNHEY, CDR2 SVGAGI. The CDR3 has 16 residues. The CDR3 loop reads CASSYHPGQGVSEQFF. The DNA for the CDR3 is TGTGCCAGCAGTTATCACCCCGGACAGGGAGTCAGTGAGCAGTTCTTC.

This rearrangement joins TRBV6-4 to TRBJ2-1; D is ambiguous. With 2 bases removed from V and 5 bases from J, the gap between germline ends came to 13 bases. The CDR3 runs to 15 residues. Germline V lookup: CDR1 MRHNA, CDR2 SNTAGT. In DNA form, the CDR3 reads TGTGCCAGCAGTGACGTTGGCGGCACGAACAATGAGCAGTTCTTC. Translated: CASSDVGGTNNEQFF.

The chain is built from TRBV20-1 and TRBJ2-7; TRBD1 agrees at 8 bases. Germline CDR1 DFQATT, CDR2 SNEGSKA (reference sequence). There are 14 residues in the CDR3. Germline trimming cut 3 bases from V and 4 bases from J; bases unmatched to any gene: 8. The CDR3 coding sequence is TGCAGTGCTAGGGACCGGACAGGGCGGTACGAGCAGTACTTC. Protein: CSARDRTGRYEQYF.

This clonotype appeared a few times. The CDR3 DNA reads TGCGCCAGCAGCCCGCACCTTGTCCCCACTGAAGCTTTCTTT. Translated: CASSPHLVPTEAFF. The genes are TRBV4-1 and TRBJ1-1, with D hard to call. CDR1 and CDR2 from the germline V gene are MGHRA and YSYEKL. This CDR3 has 14 amino acids. V lost 4 bases, J lost 4 bases, and 13 bases lay in between.

In DNA, the CDR3 is TGTGCCAGCAGCGTAGCTCCCGGGGAGCTGTTTTTT. Amino acids: CASSVAPGELFF. The chain links TRBV9 to TRBJ2-2, with D hard to call. CDR1 and CDR2 from the germline V gene are SGDLS and YYNGEE. Trimming left V 0 bases short and J 6 bases short, with 3 bases between. CDR3 length: 12 residues.

This clonotype was picked up one time. At one of its ends the junction is not consistent with the germline gene, which may arise from a read error. The genes are TRBV12-3 or TRBV12-4 and TRBJ1-2; D remains unclear. CDR3 size: 14 residues. CDR3 amino acids: CVSSLKRGMGGYTF. The CDR3 DNA follows: TGTGTCAGCAGTTTGAAACGGGGAATGGGTGGCTACACCTTC.

Notes on this clonotype: The junction shows a germline mismatch at one end, possibly a read error. The chain employs TRBV7-2 and TRBJ2-3; D not certain. The germline V gene encodes CDR1 SGHTA and CDR2 FQGNSA. The CDR3 is made up of 13 amino acids. In DNA form, the CDR3 reads TGTGCCGGCATCTTGGACCCCACATATACGCAGTATTTT. Its protein is CAGILDPTYTQYF.

This clonotype was recorded once. J is TRBJ2-7 and V is TRBV11-2; 8 positions match TRBD2. Germline values: CDR1 SGHAT, CDR2 FQNNGV. The CDR3 consists of 15 residues. J was trimmed by 10 bases and V by 8 bases; bases with no gene match: 19. In nucleotides, the CDR3 is TGTGCCAGCGGAACCCTCCGGGGGGGCCTACGGGCCCAGTACTTC. Translation: CASGTLRGGLRAQYF.

In this sample, this clonotype turned up a few times. The gene calls are TRBV24-1 and TRBJ2-1, with D hard to call. Per germline, CDR1 KGHDR and CDR2 SFDVKD. With 2 bases removed from V and 9 bases from J, the gap between germline ends came to 1 base. The CDR3 has 10 amino acids. The CDR3 loop reads CATSDSEQFF. The CDR3 coding sequence is TGTGCCACCAGTGATTCTGAGCAGTTCTTC.

The table lists this clonotype with a few counts. This rearrangement joins TRBV5-6 to TRBJ2-5; no clear D. The better agreement between TRBJ2-7 and the DNA end casts doubt on the J call. CDR3 length: 13 residues. Germline assignment: CDR1 SGHDT and CDR2 YYEEEE. The CDR3 sequence: CASSWAEWGEQYF. CDR3 nucleotide sequence: TGTGCCAGCAGCTGGGCCGAGTGGGGCGAGCAGTACTTC.

The chain couples TRBV21-1 to TRBJ2-5; the listed D gene, TRBD1, was not tested against the DNA. TRBV21-1 is a pseudogene locus. The CDR3 is made up of 14 amino acids. CDR3 bases: TGTGCCAGCAGCAAAGAGGCAGGGGAGGAGACCCAGTACTTC. This codes for CASSKEAGEETQYF.

The chain has TRBV7-9 and TRBJ2-1, with D hard to call. The DNA end is more similar to TRBJ2-7, so the J call may be wrong. Germline assignment: CDR1 SEHNR and CDR2 FQNEAQ (reference sequence). The CDR3 loop spans 12 amino acids. The CDR3: CASIAAYNEQYF. DNA for the CDR3: TGTGCCAGCATTGCAGCCTACAATGAGCAGTACTTC.